The 6 T cell receptor beta chains listed next were all sequenced from one sample in a study of T cell changes during pregnancy in multiple sclerosis. Assay used: immunoSEQ multiplex PCR; TCRdb lists only in-frame clones, some missing. The data hold some 49,000 clones, with 75% to 95% observed a single time. The sample consisted of CD8+ T cells from peripheral blood mononuclear cells, taken in the second trimester of pregnancy. The receptors come from a female donor with multiple sclerosis, enrolled in a pregnancy study.

This rearrangement joins TRBV7-9 to TRBJ1-1, with TRBD1 identical over 7 bases. The CDR3 sequence is 15 residues long. The V gene's germline CDR1 is SEHNR and CDR2 FQNEAQ (reference sequence). V gave up 6 bases and J gave up 2 bases; unmatched junction bases: 9. The CDR3: CASSRKGAPNTEAFF. The CDR3 DNA is TGTGCCAGCAGTCGAAAGGGGGCCCCAAACACTGAAGCTTTCTTT.

V is TRBV9 and J is TRBJ1-1, with no clear D. Trimming shortened V by 4 bases and J by 6 bases, and 10 bases separated the two germline ends. Germline V gives CDR1 SGDLS, CDR2 YYNGEE. CDR3 length equals 12 residues. In DNA, the CDR3 is TGTGCCAGCAGCCCAGACTACGCTGAAGCTTTCTTT. It codes for CASSPDYAEAFF.

The chain couples TRBV15 to TRBJ2-7, with D perhaps TRBD1 (6 bases). The germline CDR1 and CDR2 sequences are LNHNV and YYDKDF (reference sequence). The V end lost 8 bases, the J end lost 0 bases, and 11 bases lay between the germline ends. The CDR3 sequence is 13 residues long. The CDR3 here is CATRDTSSYEQYF. The CDR3 nucleotides are TGTGCCACCCGGGACACGAGCTCCTACGAGCAGTACTTC.

V gene TRBV5-1 combines with J gene TRBJ2-1; D perhaps matches TRBD2 (5 bases). V was trimmed by 4 bases and J by 0 bases, leaving 11 bases between them. In germline, CDR1 is SGHRS, CDR2 YFSETQ. The CDR3 covers 15 residues. CDR3: CASSRVRGSYNEQFF. The CDR3 bases are TGCGCCAGCAGCCGGGTTCGGGGCTCCTACAATGAGCAGTTCTTC.

V and J are TRBV9 and TRBJ2-3; possibly TRBD2 for D (7 bases). The CDR3 is 17 amino acids. V was pared by 4 bases and J by 7 bases, with 25 bases between. The V gene's germline CDR1 is SGDLS and CDR2 YYNGEE. The CDR3 region has the DNA TGTGCCAGCAGCTTCCCGACGATTGGGGGGGCAGAAAATACGCAGTATTTT. It specifies CASSFPTIGGAENTQYF.

This clone was recorded only once. This chain uses TRBV6-5 with TRBJ2-6; D is possibly TRBD2 (5 bases). CDR1 MNHEY and CDR2 SVGAGI come from the germline V gene. V was clipped by 4 bases and J by 2 bases, with 9 bases between them. The CDR3 length is 15 residues. The CDR3 DNA sequence: TGTGCCAGCAGTTCGGAGGTTGCTGGGGCCAACGTCCTGACTTTC. Translation: CASSSEVAGANVLTF.